This note documents a single T cell receptor (beta chain) sequence. Its antigen remains unknown. The data derive from a study of CD8 T cells in Susac syndrome. Whole-study results and caveats: It was acknowledged in the study that the number of individuals who were included in its TCR sequencing and HLA analysis was relatively small.

Both CD4+ and CD8+ T cells were negatively isolated, and TEMRA cells underwent FACS enrichment. The authors reverse transcribed roughly 0.5 to 1 ug RNA with random hexamers. TCR beta CDR3 was amplified by immunoSEQ multiplex PCR. This amplification extended across 54 Vbeta and 13 Jbeta segments. TCRdb re-called the immunoSEQ multiplex PCR reads through MiXCR, storing one row per CDR3 protein. The data contain 170,000 or so distinct CDR3 sequences, about 93% of them singletons. CDR1 is MNHEY and CDR2 is SVGEGT in the germline V gene. The CDR3 extends over 15 amino acids. V was pared by 10 bases and J by 5 bases, with 7 bases of the junction left unmatched.

Sequencing was done on a sample of CD4+ T cells from PBMCs. This TCR was recovered from a human donor with multiple sclerosis. The chain combines TRBV6-2 or TRBV6-3 with TRBJ1-6; 11 positions match TRBD1. The CDR3 DNA reads TGTGCCACCATGGACAGGGGGCAGGATAATTCACCCCTCCACTTT. Protein sequence: CATMDRGQDNSPLHF.